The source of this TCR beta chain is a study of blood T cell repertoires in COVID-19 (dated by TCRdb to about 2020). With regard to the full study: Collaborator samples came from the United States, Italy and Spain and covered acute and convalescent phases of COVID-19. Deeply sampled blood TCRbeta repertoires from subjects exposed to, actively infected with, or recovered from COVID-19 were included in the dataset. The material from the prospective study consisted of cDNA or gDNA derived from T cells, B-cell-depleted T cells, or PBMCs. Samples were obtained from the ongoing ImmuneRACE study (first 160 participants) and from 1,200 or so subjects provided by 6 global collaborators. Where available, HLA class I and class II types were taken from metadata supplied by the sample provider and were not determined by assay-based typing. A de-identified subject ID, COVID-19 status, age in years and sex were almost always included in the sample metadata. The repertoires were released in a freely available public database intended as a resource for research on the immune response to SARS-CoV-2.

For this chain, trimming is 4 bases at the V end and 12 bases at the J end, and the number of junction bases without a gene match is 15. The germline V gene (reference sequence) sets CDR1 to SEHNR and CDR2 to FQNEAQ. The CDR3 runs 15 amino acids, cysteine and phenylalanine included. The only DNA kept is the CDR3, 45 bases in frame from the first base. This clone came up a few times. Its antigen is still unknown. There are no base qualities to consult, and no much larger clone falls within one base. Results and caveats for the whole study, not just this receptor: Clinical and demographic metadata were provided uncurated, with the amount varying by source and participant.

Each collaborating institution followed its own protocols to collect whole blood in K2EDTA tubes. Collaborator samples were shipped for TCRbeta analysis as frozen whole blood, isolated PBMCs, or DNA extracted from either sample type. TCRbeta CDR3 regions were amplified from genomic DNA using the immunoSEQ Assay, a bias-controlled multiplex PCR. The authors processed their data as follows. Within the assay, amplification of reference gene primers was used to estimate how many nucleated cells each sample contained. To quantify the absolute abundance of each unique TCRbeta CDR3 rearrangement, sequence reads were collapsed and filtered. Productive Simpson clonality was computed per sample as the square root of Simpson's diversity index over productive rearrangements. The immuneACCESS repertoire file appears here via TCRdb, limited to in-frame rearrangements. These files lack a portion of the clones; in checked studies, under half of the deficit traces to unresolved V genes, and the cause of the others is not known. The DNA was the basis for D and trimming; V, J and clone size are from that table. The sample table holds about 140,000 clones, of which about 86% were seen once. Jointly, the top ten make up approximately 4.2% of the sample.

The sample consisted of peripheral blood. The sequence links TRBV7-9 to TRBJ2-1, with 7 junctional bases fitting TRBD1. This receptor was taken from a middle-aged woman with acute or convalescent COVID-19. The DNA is TGTGCCAGCAGCTATAGCCGGGACAGTCTGGGCGGGCAGTTCTTC. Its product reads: CASSYSRDSLGGQFF.